This TCR beta chain comes out of a study of beta chain features in type 1 diabetes. Findings and caveats of the study: Diminished insertions and augmented deletions at VDJ junctions characterized type 1 diabetes patients.

Per donor, one heparinised blood draw averaged approximately 110 mL. This clone was counted a few times. The antigen is unknown. Of the isolated RNA, all was reverse transcribed, and so the sequenced material was expressed TCRB transcripts. Produced via immunoSEQ multiplex PCR; TCRdb's table is partial and in-frame only. The table has 850,000 to 900,000 clones, under 20% seen once. The V gene's germline CDR1 is SGHRS and CDR2 YFSETQ. CDR3 length equals 13 residues. Sequencing was performed on naive CD4+ T cells from blood. V usage is TRBV5-1 and J usage is TRBJ2-5; 8 bases map to TRBD2. The J call may be incorrect, as the DNA end agrees better with TRBJ2-7. This TCR was recovered from a woman between 18 and 29 years old in good health. The CDR3 here is CASSLEAGDEQYF. CDR3 sequence (DNA): TGCGCCAGCAGCTTGGAAGCGGGGGACGAGCAGTACTTC.